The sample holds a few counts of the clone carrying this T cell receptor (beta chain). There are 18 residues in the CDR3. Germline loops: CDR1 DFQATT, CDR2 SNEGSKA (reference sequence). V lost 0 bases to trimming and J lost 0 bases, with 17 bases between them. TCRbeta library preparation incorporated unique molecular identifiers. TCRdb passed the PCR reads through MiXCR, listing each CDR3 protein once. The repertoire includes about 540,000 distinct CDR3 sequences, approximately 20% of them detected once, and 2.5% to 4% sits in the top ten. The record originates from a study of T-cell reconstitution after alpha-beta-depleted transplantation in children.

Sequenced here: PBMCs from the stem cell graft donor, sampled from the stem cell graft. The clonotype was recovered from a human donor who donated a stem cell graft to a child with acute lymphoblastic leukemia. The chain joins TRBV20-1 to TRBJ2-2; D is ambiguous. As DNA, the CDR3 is TGCAGTGCTAGAGAACTGACCTTTCGCGCCCCGAACACCGGGGAGCTGTTTTTT. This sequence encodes CSARELTFRAPNTGELFF.